Below, 20 T cell receptor beta chains from the same sample are listed, as sequenced in a study of neoadjuvant anti-PD-1 for oral cavity cancer. Sequencing used immunoSEQ multiplex PCR; TCRdb keeps in-frame clones, though not all of them. The repertoire holds about 14,000 clones, 50% to 65% seen once, with about 3% in the top ten. Specimen: PBMCs, collected before nivolumab (anti-PD-1) treatment. The receptors here all came from a person between 35 and 79 years old with oral cavity squamous cell carcinoma.

This rearrangement joins TRBV19 to TRBJ2-4, with D possibly TRBD1 on 5 matching bases. Germline V lookup: CDR1 LNHDA, CDR2 SQIVND (reference sequence). The V gene lost 5 bases and the J gene lost 5 bases, with 13 bases spanning the gap. This CDR3 has 14 amino acids. CDR3 region: CASSGRQQQNIQYF. CDR3 nucleotides: TGTGCCAGTAGTGGACGACAGCAGCAAAACATTCAGTACTTC.

This clone was detected a few times. J is TRBJ2-7 and V is TRBV19; D is possibly TRBD2 (6 bases). V was clipped by 4 bases and J by 6 bases, with 10 bases between them. Germline V gene sequence: CDR1 LNHDA, CDR2 SQIVND (reference sequence). The CDR3 has 12 residues. The CDR3 DNA reads TGTGCCAGTAGTACTCTCGGGGGCGAGCAGTACTTC. As protein: CASSTLGGEQYF. Full variable domain (rest looked up from reference TRBV19 and TRBJ2-7): DGGITQSPKYLFRKEGQNVTLSCEQNLNHDAMYWYRQDPGQGLRLIYYSQIVNDFQKGDIAEGYSVSREKKESFPLTVTSAQKNPTAFYLCASSTLGGEQYFGPGTRLTVT.

This chain links TRBV25-1 with TRBJ1-5; no clear D. V lost 5 bases to trimming and J lost 6 bases, with 11 bases between them. The germline V gene has CDR1 MGHDK and CDR2 SYGVNS. The CDR3 runs to 13 residues. DNA for the CDR3: TGTGCCAGCAGTACCCAGGACGGTCAGCCCCAGCATTTT. Translating it yields CASSTQDGQPQHF.

This clone has more than one count but fewer than ten. The V and J genes are TRBV27 and TRBJ1-1; 7 nucleotides agree with TRBD1. The V gene's germline CDR1 is MNHEY and CDR2 SMNVEV (reference sequence). The CDR3 contains 16 residues. J was trimmed by 0 bases and V by 5 bases; bases with no gene match: 9. The CDR3 DNA reads TGTGCCAGCAGTGACAGGGTCTTGTCCATGAACACTGAAGCTTTCTTT. Amino acid sequence: CASSDRVLSMNTEAFF.

The rearrangement joins TRBV4-2 to TRBJ2-7, with unresolved D. Germline assignment: CDR1 LGHNA and CDR2 YNFKEQ. V was pared by 0 bases and J by 4 bases, with 7 bases between. CDR3 length: 13 amino acids. The CDR3 region has the DNA TGTGCCAGCAGCCAAGAGCGAGCGTACGAGCAGTACTTC. Protein: CASSQERAYEQYF.

The gene calls are TRBV5-1 and TRBJ2-1, with TRBD2 matching over 8 bases. The CDR3 is 17 amino acids. Germline lookup yields CDR1 SGHRS and CDR2 YFSETQ. V dropped 5 bases and J dropped 0; count of bases not matched to a gene: 10. DNA of the CDR3: TGCGCCAGCAGAGAAAGGACTAGCCAAAGCTCCTACAATGAGCAGTTCTTC. It codes for CASRERTSQSSYNEQFF. Looking up the rest from reference TRBV5-1 and TRBJ2-1 gives the full variable domain: KAGVTQTPRYLIKTRGQQVTLSCSPISGHRSVSWYQQTPGQGLQFLFEYFSETQRNKGNFPGRFSGRQFSNSRSEMNVSTLELGDSALYLCASRERTSQSSYNEQFFGPGTRLTVL.

This chain connects TRBV6-5 to TRBJ1-2; D is ambiguous. The V end was cut by 5 bases, the J end by 4 bases, with 14 bases between. CDR3 length: 14 amino acids. Per the germline V gene, CDR1 is MNHEY and CDR2 is SVGAGI. This CDR3 reads CASSPGIGSYGYTF. The CDR3 nucleotides are TGTGCCAGCAGTCCTGGGATCGGTAGCTATGGCTACACCTTC.

The genes are TRBV7-8 and TRBJ2-7; TRBD1 is a possible D gene (5 bases). The CDR3 totals 12 residues. From germline, CDR1 is SGHVS and CDR2 FQNEAQ. V was shortened by 2 bases and J by 5 bases, with 7 bases between the two germline ends. The CDR3 sequence is CASSLRQNEQYF. CDR3 sequence (DNA): TGTGCCAGCAGCTTACGACAGAACGAGCAGTACTTC.

This chain joins TRBV4-1 and TRBJ1-1; D is possibly TRBD1 (6 bases). The CDR3 is 18 amino acids. V was trimmed by 1 base and J by 1 base, leaving 19 bases between them. Germline CDR1 MGHRA, CDR2 YSYEKL. The CDR3 sequence is CASSQVPPGEGGNTEAFF. CDR3 DNA: TGCGCCAGCAGCCAAGTACCCCCTGGAGAAGGGGGGAACACTGAAGCTTTCTTT.

This clone was observed a few times. The genes are TRBV19 and TRBJ1-1; D is unclear. The ends were cut back, 7 bases at V and 0 bases at J, with 27 bases in the middle. Germline V gene lookup returns CDR1 LNHDA and CDR2 SQIVND (reference sequence). CDR3 length equals 19 residues. The CDR3 is CASTVARLRGIPMNTEAFF. In nucleotides, the CDR3 is TGTGCCAGTACAGTAGCCCGATTGAGAGGCATTCCCATGAACACTGAAGCTTTCTTT.

This clone was counted a few times. This chain joins TRBV28 and TRBJ1-1; D might be TRBD1 (6 bases). The CDR3 contains 16 residues. In germline, CDR1 is MDHEN, CDR2 SYDVKM. V lost 5 bases to trimming and J lost 6 bases, with 22 bases between them. CDR3 residues: CASSTINRAWGAEAFF. As DNA, the CDR3 is TGTGCCAGCAGTACTATCAACAGGGCCTGGGGGGCTGAAGCTTTCTTT.

This clone occurred a few times. The chain is built from TRBV19 and TRBJ1-2, with 8 bases identical to TRBD1. The CDR3 has 17 residues. V shed 3 bases, J shed 0 bases, and the junction held 9 bases outside the gene matches. CDR1 and CDR2 (germline): LNHDA, SQIVND (reference sequence). The CDR3 DNA is TGTGCCAGTAGTATTCCTCCACGACAGGGGACTAACTATGGCTACACCTTC. Amino acids: CASSIPPRQGTNYGYTF.

V is TRBV7-9 and J is TRBJ1-2; TRBD1 might be the D (5 bases). The CDR3 runs 12 residues. Per germline, CDR1 SEHNR and CDR2 FQNEAQ (reference sequence). V was pared by 5 bases and J by 8 bases, with 12 bases between. CDR3 region: CASSQGRPGYTF. Here the CDR3 DNA reads TGTGCCAGCAGCCAGGGACGGCCCGGCTACACCTTC. The entire variable domain, with the rest obtained from reference TRBV7-9 and TRBJ1-2, is as follows: DTGVSQNPRHKITKRGQNVTFRCDPISEHNRLYWYRQTLGQGPEFLTYFQNEAQLEKSRLLSDRFSAERPKGSFSTLEIQRTEQGDSAMYLCASSQGRPGYTFGSGTRLTVV.

The chain recombines TRBV18 with TRBJ1-6; possibly TRBD1 for D (5 bases). V was trimmed by 5 bases and J by 8 bases, leaving 13 bases between them. There are 14 residues in the CDR3. The germline V gene has CDR1 KGHSH and CDR2 LQKENI. The CDR3 reads CASSVQGEDSPLHF. CDR3 DNA sequence: TGTGCCAGCTCAGTTCAGGGAGAGGATTCACCCCTCCACTTT. The entire variable domain, with the rest obtained from reference TRBV18 and TRBJ1-6, is as follows: NAGVMQNPRHLVRRRGQEARLRCSPMKGHSHVYWYRQLPEEGLKFMVYLQKENIIDESGMPKERFSAEFPKEGPSILRIQQVVRGDSAAYFCASSVQGEDSPLHFGNGTRLTVT.

The chain carries TRBV21-1 and TRBJ1-5. TRBV21-1 is a listed pseudogene. The CDR3 runs to 18 residues. CDR3: CASSDKEATSGGNQPQHF. The DNA of the CDR3 is TGTGCCAGCAGCGACAAGGAAGCGACTTCCGGGGGCAATCAGCCCCAGCATTTT.

The table lists this clone with a few counts. The chain employs TRBV28 and TRBJ1-2; D not certain. V was shortened by 8 bases and J by 4 bases, with 14 bases between the two germline ends. This CDR3 contains 13 residues. In germline, CDR1 is MDHEN, CDR2 SYDVKM. The CDR3 nucleotides are TGTGCCAGCGCGGGAGGGTCTGTCTATGGCTACACCTTC. It yields the protein CASAGGSVYGYTF.

This chain links TRBV19 with TRBJ2-2, with D perhaps being TRBD1 or TRBD2 (5 bases each). CDR3 length: 15 residues. V gave up 1 base and J gave up 10 bases, with 16 bases separating them. Per the germline V gene, CDR1 is LNHDA and CDR2 is SQIVND (reference sequence). CDR3 in DNA: TGTGCCAGTAGTATAGGGGGCGGGTCGAGGATGGAGCTGTTTTTT. Amino acid sequence: CASSIGGGSRMELFF.

This chain uses TRBV5-1 with TRBJ2-1, with D perhaps matching TRBD1 or TRBD2 (5 bases each). The CDR3 spans 17 residues. V was pared by 0 bases and J by 5 bases, with 18 bases between. From germline, CDR1 is SGHRS and CDR2 YFSETQ. The CDR3 DNA follows: TGCGCCAGCAGCTTGGGAGGGCAGGGTTGGGCGCACAATGAGCAGTTCTTC. This codes for CASSLGGQGWAHNEQFF. The full variable domain, rest sourced from reference TRBV5-1 and TRBJ2-1, is KAGVTQTPRYLIKTRGQQVTLSCSPISGHRSVSWYQQTPGQGLQFLFEYFSETQRNKGNFPGRFSGRQFSNSRSEMNVSTLELGDSALYLCASSLGGQGWAHNEQFFGPGTRLTVL.

The chain links TRBV15 to TRBJ1-1; D is undetermined. This CDR3 comprises 13 residues. Trimming stripped 0 bases from V and 3 bases from J, with 5 bases between. Germline-derived CDR1 and CDR2 are LNHNV and YYDKDF (reference sequence). CDR3 sequence: CATSRDSYTEAFF. The CDR3 DNA follows: TGTGCCACCAGCAGAGATTCGTACACTGAAGCTTTCTTT.

This rearrangement joins TRBV5-4 to TRBJ2-1; TRBD1 or TRBD2 may be the D gene (5 bases each). V was pared by 4 bases and J by 0 bases, with 11 bases between. CDR1 SGHNT and CDR2 YYREEE come from the germline V gene (reference sequence). This CDR3 comprises 15 residues. The CDR3 is CASSAGASSYNEQFF. The CDR3 DNA reads as TGTGCCAGCAGCGCCGGGGCGAGCTCCTACAATGAGCAGTTCTTC.